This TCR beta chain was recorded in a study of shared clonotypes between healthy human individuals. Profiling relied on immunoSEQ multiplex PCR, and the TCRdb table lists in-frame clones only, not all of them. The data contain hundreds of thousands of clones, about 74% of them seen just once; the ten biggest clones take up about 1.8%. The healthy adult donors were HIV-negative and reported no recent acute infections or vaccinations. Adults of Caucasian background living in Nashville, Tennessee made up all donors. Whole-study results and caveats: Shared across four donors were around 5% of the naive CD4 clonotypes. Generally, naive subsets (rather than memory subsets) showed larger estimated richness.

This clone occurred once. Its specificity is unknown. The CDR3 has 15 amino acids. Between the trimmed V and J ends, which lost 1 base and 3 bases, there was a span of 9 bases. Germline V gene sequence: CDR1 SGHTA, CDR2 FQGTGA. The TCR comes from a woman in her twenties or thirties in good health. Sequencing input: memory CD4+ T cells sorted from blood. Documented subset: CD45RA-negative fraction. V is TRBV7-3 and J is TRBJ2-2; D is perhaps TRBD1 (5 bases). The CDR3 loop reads CASSLMTEYTGELFF. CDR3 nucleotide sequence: TGTGCCAGCAGCTTAATGACAGAATACACCGGGGAGCTGTTTTTT. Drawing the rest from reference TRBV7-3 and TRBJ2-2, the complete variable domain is GAGVSQTPSNKVTEKGKYVELRCDPISGHTALYWYRQSLGQGPEFLIYFQGTGAADDSGLPNDRFFAVRPEGSVSTLKIQRTERGDSAVYLCASSLMTEYTGELFFGEGSRLTVL.